This is a list of T cell receptor beta chains from one sample in a study of cytomegalovirus exposure and HLA in healthy donors. Repertoires were generated with immunoSEQ multiplex PCR, while TCRdb's copy carries only in-frame clones and drops some. This sample carries about 130,000 clones, 83% of them seen once, and the ten largest clones take roughly 4%. The sample consisted of PBMCs. These receptor sequences come from a woman between 40 and 50 years old in good health and CMV-seropositive. Each CDR3 is given with its conserved first and last residue. D genes are given only for firm matches. Only some rows state a clone size, as once, few, many or a class for expanded clones.

v_gene	j_gene	d_gene	abundance	CDR3nt	CDR3aa
TRBV11-2	TRBJ2-7	.	.	TGTGCCAGCAGCATCGACAGACTCTCCTACGAGCAGTACTTC	CASSIDRLSYEQYF
TRBV7-8	TRBJ2-5	TRBD2	.	TGTGCCAGCAGCTCCGGACTAGCGGACAAAGAGACCCAGTACTTC	CASSSGLADKETQYF
TRBV28	TRBJ1-1	.	.	TGTGCCAGCAGTTTGATGGGGGGAGGTACTGAAGCTTTCTTT	CASSLMGGGTEAFF
TRBV28	TRBJ2-3	TRBD2	.	TGTGCCAGCAGTTCCGGACTAGCGGGTTACACAGATACGCAGTATTTT	CASSSGLAGYTDTQYF
TRBV5-1	TRBJ1-1	.	.	TGCGCCAGCAGACAGACTCCCGAGGGTACTGAAGCTTTCTTT	CASRQTPEGTEAFF
TRBV13	TRBJ2-1	.	once	TGTGCCAGCAGCTTCAGGGACAATGAGCAGTTCTTC	CASSFRDNEQFF
TRBV6-5	TRBJ1-2	.	.	TGTGCCAGCAGTTACTCCGGGGGTGGCTACACCTTC	CASSYSGGGYTF
TRBV5-1	TRBJ2-5	.	.	TGCGCCAGCAGCCCCGGGTTACGGAGGCCGCTGTACCAAGAGACCCAGTACTTC	CASSPGLRRPLYQETQYF
TRBV10-2	TRBJ1-1	.	.	TGCGCCAGCAGTGTAACAGTCGCCCGGAACACTGAAGCTTTCTTT	CASSVTVARNTEAFF
TRBV27	TRBJ1-1	TRBD1	.	TGTGCCAGCAGTTTTCAGGGGGAGAACACTGAAGCTTTCTTT	CASSFQGENTEAFF
TRBV7-9	TRBJ1-5	.	.	TGTGCCAGCAGCTTTACGACAGATAATCAGCCCCAGCATTTT	CASSFTTDNQPQHF
TRBV5-1	TRBJ2-1	TRBD2	.	TGCGCCAGCACCATTGCGGGGGGAGGAAATGAGCAGTTCTTC	CASTIAGGGNEQFF
TRBV13	TRBJ1-5	.	.	TGTGCCAGCAGCTTAGGCAGGGGTAATCAGCCCCAGCATTTT	CASSLGRGNQPQHF
TRBV4-2	TRBJ2-2	TRBD2	once	TGTGCCAGCAGCCAAGCAGCCCGCAGCGGGAGCTTCCCCGGGGAGCTGTTTTTT	CASSQAARSGSFPGELFF
TRBV25-1	TRBJ2-7	TRBD1	.	TGTGCCAGCAGTGACGGGACAGGGGGAAACTACGAGCAGTACTTC	CASSDGTGGNYEQYF
TRBV7-9	TRBJ2-2	TRBD2	.	TGTGCCAGCAGCAAACTAGCGGGGGCGCCCGGGGAGCTGTTTTTT	CASSKLAGAPGELFF
TRBV30	TRBJ2-7	TRBD2	.	TGTGCCTGGAGTGGGGTAGCGGGGTACGAGCAGTACTTC	CAWSGVAGYEQYF
TRBV28	TRBJ1-5	.	.	TGTGCCAGCAGTTTACAGGGACATAGCAATCAGCCCCAGCATTTT	CASSLQGHSNQPQHF
TRBV14	TRBJ2-3	TRBD1	.	TGTGCCAGCAGCGGGGGACAGGGTAGGAGAACAGATACGCAGTATTTT	CASSGGQGRRTDTQYF
TRBV7-3	TRBJ2-5	.	.	TGTGCCAGCAGCTTAGCGACTGGCCCCCAGTACTTC	CASSLATGPQYF
TRBV6-5	TRBJ2-7	.	.	TGTGCCAGCAGTTACAGTCGGGAGAGTGGGTACGAGCAGTACTTC	CASSYSRESGYEQYF
TRBV11-2	TRBJ2-1	.	.	TGTGCCAGCAGCCCGCGACCCATCGCTAGCTTCGATGAGCAGTTCTTC	CASSPRPIASFDEQFF
TRBV5-1	TRBJ2-7	TRBD2	.	TGCGCCAGCAGCTTTGGGGGGAGGGGAGGCCTATACGAGCAGTACTTC	CASSFGGRGGLYEQYF
TRBV30	TRBJ1-6	TRBD1	.	TGTGCCTGGAGTGGACAGGGGAACGCCTATAATTCACCCCTCCACTTT	CAWSGQGNAYNSPLHF
TRBV4-1	TRBJ2-1	TRBD2	.	TGCGCCAGCAGCCAAACTAGCGGGAGCCGCAATGAGCAGTTCTTC	CASSQTSGSRNEQFF
TRBV11-2	TRBJ1-3	.	.	TGTGCCAGCAGCGTAATGAGGGCTGGAAACACCATATATTTT	CASSVMRAGNTIYF
TRBV13	TRBJ2-7	.	.	TGTGCCAGCAGCCATCAGGTTCTGCCCTACGAGCAGTACTTC	CASSHQVLPYEQYF
TRBV5-1	TRBJ1-4	TRBD1	.	TGCGCCAGCAGCGAGAGAGACAGGGACGAAAAACTGTTTTTT	CASSERDRDEKLFF
TRBV21-1	TRBJ1-1	.	once	TGTGCCAGCAGCAAAGCGCTTCGGGCAATTGGAAGGACAGGGATGAACACTGAAGCTTTCTTT	CASSKALRAIGRTGMNTEAFF
TRBV27	TRBJ2-7	TRBD2	.	TGTGCCAGCAGTGACGGGACTAGCGGGAGGCGGTACGAGCAGTACTTC	CASSDGTSGRRYEQYF
TRBV15	TRBJ2-1	TRBD2	.	TGTGCCACCAGTCTTCTCCTACTAGCGGGAGAACCCTACAATGAGCAGTTCTTC	CATSLLLLAGEPYNEQFF
TRBV6-1	TRBJ2-7	TRBD1	.	TGTGCCAGCAGGGGGGGACAGGGCGGCGAGCAGTACTTC	CASRGGQGGEQYF
TRBV2	TRBJ1-1	TRBD1	few	TGTGCCAGCAGCCAACAGGGGGCGACCACTGAAGCTTTCTTT	CASSQQGATTEAFF
TRBV9	TRBJ2-7	TRBD2	.	TGTGCCAGCAGCGTAGAGGCGGGAGCCTACGAGCAGTACTTC	CASSVEAGAYEQYF
TRBV19	TRBJ2-2	TRBD1	.	TGTGCCAGTAGTATTCCCGGGACAGGGATTTCCGGGGAGCTGTTTTTT	CASSIPGTGISGELFF
TRBV5-1	TRBJ2-2	TRBD2	.	TGCGCCAGCAGATTGCCTAGCGGGAGTTTAACCGGGGAGCTGTTTTTT	CASRLPSGSLTGELFF
TRBV5-1	TRBJ1-4	TRBD1	.	TGCGCCAGCAGCCCCGACAGGGTTCGCGTTGAAAAACTGTTTTTT	CASSPDRVRVEKLFF
TRBV5-1	TRBJ1-5	.	few	TGCGCCAGCAGCTTGTCAGGGGTAGACAATCAGCCCCAGCATTTT	CASSLSGVDNQPQHF
TRBV27	TRBJ2-1	.	.	TGTGCCAGCAGTTACTTGGGACGGAGGGAGAATGAGCAGTTCTTC	CASSYLGRRENEQFF
TRBV7-9	TRBJ2-5	.	.	TGTGCCAGCAGCCAGGGGGGAGAGACCCAGTACTTC	CASSQGGETQYF
TRBV7-3	TRBJ1-3	.	.	TGTGCCAGCAGCTTAAAGATCGGTGGGCGCTCTGGAAACACCATATATTTT	CASSLKIGGRSGNTIYF
TRBV11-3	TRBJ1-2	TRBD1	.	TGTGCCAGCAGCCAACAGGGGGCGGTTGGCTACACCTTC	CASSQQGAVGYTF
TRBV4-1	TRBJ2-3	TRBD2	.	TGCACCAGCAGCCACCACCCCTCCCTTAGCGGGAGGGCCCCAGATACGCAGTATTTT	CTSSHHPSLSGRAPDTQYF
TRBV7-3	TRBJ2-3	.	.	TGTGCCAGCAGCAAATACAAGACAGATACGCAGTATTTT	CASSKYKTDTQYF
TRBV4-1	TRBJ2-7	TRBD2	once	TGCGCCAGCAGCCAAGAAACTAGCGGCTACGAGCAGTACTTC	CASSQETSGYEQYF
TRBV19	TRBJ2-5	TRBD1	.	TGTGCCAGTAGCCTAGACAGGGGAGAGACCCAGTACTTC	CASSLDRGETQYF
TRBV15	TRBJ1-2	TRBD1	.	TGTGCCACCAGCAGAAGCACAGGGGCATATGGCTACACCTTC	CATSRSTGAYGYTF
TRBV7-2	TRBJ2-3	TRBD2	.	TGTGCCAGCAGCTTAGATAGCGGGGGACACACAGATACGCAGTATTTT	CASSLDSGGHTDTQYF
TRBV11-2	TRBJ2-1	TRBD2	.	TGTGCCAGCAGCTCCTGGACTAGCGGGAGAAACGATGAGCAGTTCTTC	CASSSWTSGRNDEQFF
TRBV27	TRBJ2-6	.	.	TGTGCCAGCAGTTTATTTGGGCAGGGGCTCCATTCCAACGTCCTGACTTTC	CASSLFGQGLHSNVLTF
TRBV27	TRBJ2-5	TRBD2	.	TGTGCCAGCAGTCTCAGGACTAGCGGGGCGGGGGAGACCCAGTACTTC	CASSLRTSGAGETQYF